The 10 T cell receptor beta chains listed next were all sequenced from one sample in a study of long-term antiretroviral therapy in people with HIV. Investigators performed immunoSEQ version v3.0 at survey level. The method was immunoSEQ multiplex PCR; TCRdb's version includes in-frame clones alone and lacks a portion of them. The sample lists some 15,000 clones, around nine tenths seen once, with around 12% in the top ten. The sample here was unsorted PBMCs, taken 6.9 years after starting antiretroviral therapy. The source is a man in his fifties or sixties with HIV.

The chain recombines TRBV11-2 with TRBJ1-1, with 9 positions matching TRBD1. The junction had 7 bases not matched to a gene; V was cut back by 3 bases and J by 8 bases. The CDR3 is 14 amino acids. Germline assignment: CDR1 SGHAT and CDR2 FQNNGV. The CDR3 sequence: CASSFGQGIREAFF. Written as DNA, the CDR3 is TGTGCCAGCAGCTTCGGACAGGGGATCAGGGAAGCTTTCTTT.

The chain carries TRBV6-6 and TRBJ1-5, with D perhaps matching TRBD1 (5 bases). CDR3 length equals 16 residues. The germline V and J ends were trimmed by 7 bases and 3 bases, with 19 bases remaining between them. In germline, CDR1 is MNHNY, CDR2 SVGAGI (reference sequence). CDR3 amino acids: CASKGPTVDDNQPQHF. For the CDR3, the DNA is TGTGCCAGCAAGGGTCCGACAGTAGATGACAATCAGCCCCAGCATTTT.

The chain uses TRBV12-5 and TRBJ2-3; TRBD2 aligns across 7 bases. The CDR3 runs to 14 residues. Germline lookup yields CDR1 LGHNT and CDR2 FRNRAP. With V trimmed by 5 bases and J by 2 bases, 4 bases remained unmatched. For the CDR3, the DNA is TGTGCTAGTGGTCAAGCGGGAAACACAGATACGCAGTATTTT. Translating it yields CASGQAGNTDTQYF.

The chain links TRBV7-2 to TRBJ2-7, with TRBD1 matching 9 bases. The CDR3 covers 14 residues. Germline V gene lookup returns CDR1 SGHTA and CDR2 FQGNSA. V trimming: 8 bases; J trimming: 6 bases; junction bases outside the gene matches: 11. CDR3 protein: CASSWRDRGTEQYF. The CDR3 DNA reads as TGTGCCAGCTCTTGGCGTGACAGGGGGACCGAGCAGTACTTC.

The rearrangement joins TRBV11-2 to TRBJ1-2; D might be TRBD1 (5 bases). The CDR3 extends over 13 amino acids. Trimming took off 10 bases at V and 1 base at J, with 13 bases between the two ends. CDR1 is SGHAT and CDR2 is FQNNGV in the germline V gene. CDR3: CATPGRNNYGYTF. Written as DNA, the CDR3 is TGTGCCACCCCGGGACGGAATAACTATGGCTACACCTTC.

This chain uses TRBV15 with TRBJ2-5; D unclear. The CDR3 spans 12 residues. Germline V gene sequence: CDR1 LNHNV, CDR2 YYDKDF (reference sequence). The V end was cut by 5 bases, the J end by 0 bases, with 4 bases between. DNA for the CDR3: TGTGCCACCAGCGGGTACCAAGAGACCCAGTACTTC. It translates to CATSGYQETQYF. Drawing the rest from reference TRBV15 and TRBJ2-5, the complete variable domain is DAMVIQNPRYQVTQFGKPVTLSCSQTLNHNVMYWYQQKSSQAPKLLFHYYDKDFNNEADTPDNFQSRRPNTSFCFLDIRSPGLGDTAMYLCATSGYQETQYFGPGTRLLVL.

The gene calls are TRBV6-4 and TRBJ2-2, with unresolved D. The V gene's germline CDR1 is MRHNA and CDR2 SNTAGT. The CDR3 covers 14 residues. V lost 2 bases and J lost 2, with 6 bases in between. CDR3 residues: CASSDAENTGELFF. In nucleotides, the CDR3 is TGTGCCAGCAGTGACGCTGAAAACACCGGGGAGCTGTTTTTT.

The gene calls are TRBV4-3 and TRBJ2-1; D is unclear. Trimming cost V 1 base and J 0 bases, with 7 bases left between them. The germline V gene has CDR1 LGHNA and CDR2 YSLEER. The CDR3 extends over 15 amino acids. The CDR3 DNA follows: TGCGCCAGCAGCCAAGGCGTTAGCTCCTACAATGAGCAGTTCTTC. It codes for CASSQGVSSYNEQFF.

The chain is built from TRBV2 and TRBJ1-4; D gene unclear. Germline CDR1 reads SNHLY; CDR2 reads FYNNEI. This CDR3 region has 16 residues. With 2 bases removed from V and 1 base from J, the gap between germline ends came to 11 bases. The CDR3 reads CASSEKDGLTNEKLFF. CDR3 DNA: TGTGCCAGCAGTGAAAAGGATGGGCTAACTAATGAAAAACTGTTTTTT.

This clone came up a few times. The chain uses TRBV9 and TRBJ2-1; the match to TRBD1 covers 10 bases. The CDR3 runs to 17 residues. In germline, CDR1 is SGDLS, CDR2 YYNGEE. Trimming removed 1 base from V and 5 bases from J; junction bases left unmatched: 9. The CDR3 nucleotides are TGTGCCAGCAGCGTACGTCGGGACAGGGGCGATGACAATGAGCAGTTCTTC. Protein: CASSVRRDRGDDNEQFF.